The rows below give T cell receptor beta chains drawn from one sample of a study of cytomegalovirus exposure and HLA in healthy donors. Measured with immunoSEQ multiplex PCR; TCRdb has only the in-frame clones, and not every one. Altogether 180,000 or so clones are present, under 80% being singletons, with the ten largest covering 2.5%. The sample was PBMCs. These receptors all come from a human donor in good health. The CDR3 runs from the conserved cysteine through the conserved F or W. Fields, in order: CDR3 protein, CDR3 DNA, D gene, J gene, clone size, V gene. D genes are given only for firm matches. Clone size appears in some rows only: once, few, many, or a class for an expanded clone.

CDR3: CASSSKNIQYF
DNA: TGTGCCAGCAGTTCTAAAAACATTCAGTACTTC
D: -
J: TRBJ2-4
size: -
V: TRBV27

CDR3: CASSPGRDLNSPLHF
DNA: TGTGCCAGCAGCCCCGGGAGGGATTTGAATTCACCCCTCCACTTT
D: -
J: TRBJ1-6
size: -
V: TRBV7-2

CDR3: CASSPKTGPFGNTIYF
DNA: TGCGCCAGCAGTCCCAAGACAGGGCCTTTTGGAAACACCATATATTTT
D: TRBD1
J: TRBJ1-3
size: -
V: TRBV5-1

CDR3: CAWSSAVSYEQYF
DNA: TGTGCCTGGAGCTCAGCGGTCTCCTACGAGCAGTACTTC
D: -
J: TRBJ2-7
size: -
V: TRBV30

CDR3: CASSQGGQNNEQFF
DNA: TGCGCCAGCAGCCAAGGGGGACAGAACAATGAGCAGTTCTTC
D: TRBD1
J: TRBJ2-1
size: -
V: TRBV4-3

CDR3: CASSRRPTGSSGNGYTF
DNA: TGTGCCAGCAGCCGACGACCTACAGGGTCGAGTGGTAATGGCTACACCTTC
D: -
J: TRBJ1-2
size: once
V: TRBV11-3

CDR3: CASSLNERGQPQHF
DNA: TGTGCCAGCAGTCTTAACGAACGGGGTCAGCCCCAGCATTTT
D: -
J: TRBJ1-5
size: once
V: TRBV2

CDR3: CASSLGSDFKRRLDEQYF
DNA: TGTGCCAGCAGCTTAGGCAGCGACTTCAAGAGGCGGTTAGACGAGCAGTACTTC
D: -
J: TRBJ2-7
size: few
V: TRBV7-2

CDR3: CASSWKGQGGEQYF
DNA: TGTGCCAGCAGCTGGAAGGGACAGGGAGGCGAGCAGTACTTC
D: TRBD1
J: TRBJ2-7
size: -
V: TRBV7-2

CDR3: CASGQRGQGQPQHF
DNA: TGTGCTAGTGGCCAAAGGGGGCAGGGACAGCCCCAGCATTTT
D: TRBD1
J: TRBJ1-5
size: -
V: TRBV12-5

CDR3: CASSLEWSYGYTF
DNA: TGTGCCAGCAGCTTGGAATGGAGCTATGGCTACACCTTC
D: -
J: TRBJ1-2
size: few
V: TRBV5-4

CDR3: CASSQEFLRGSYAGELFF
DNA: TGCGCCAGCAGCCAAGAATTTCTCAGGGGATCTTATGCCGGGGAGCTGTTTTTT
D: -
J: TRBJ2-2
size: -
V: TRBV4-1

CDR3: CASSPRQGDGNTEAFF
DNA: TGTGCCAGCTCACCACGGCAGGGGGACGGGAACACTGAAGCTTTCTTT
D: TRBD1
J: TRBJ1-1
size: few
V: TRBV18

CDR3: CASSRGPGLAGATGELFF
DNA: TGCGCCAGCAGCCGAGGCCCGGGACTAGCGGGGGCCACCGGGGAGCTGTTTTTT
D: TRBD2
J: TRBJ2-2
size: -
V: TRBV4-3

CDR3: CASSDIRTVEPEAFF
DNA: TGCGCCAGCAGTGATATCCGGACAGTTGAGCCTGAAGCTTTCTTT
D: -
J: TRBJ1-1
size: -
V: TRBV10-1

CDR3: CATRTGEGGEAFF
DNA: TGTGCCACCAGGACAGGGGAGGGGGGTGAAGCTTTCTTT
D: TRBD1
J: TRBJ1-1
size: -
V: TRBV15

CDR3: CASSDLRGEAFF
DNA: TGTGCCAGCAGCGACCTCAGGGGGGAAGCTTTCTTT
D: TRBD1
J: TRBJ1-1
size: -
V: TRBV7-2

CDR3: CASSLVDTDEAFF
DNA: TGCGCCAGCAGCTTGGTGGACACGGATGAAGCTTTCTTT
D: -
J: TRBJ1-1
size: few
V: TRBV5-1

CDR3: CASSLTPGQGALFF
DNA: TGTGCCAGCAGCTTAACTCCGGGACAGGGGGCCCTGTTCTTC
D: TRBD1
J: TRBJ2-1
size: few
V: TRBV7-6

CDR3: CASSNPRDRGVEQYF
DNA: TGTGCCAGCAGCAACCCACGGGACAGGGGGGTCGAGCAGTACTTC
D: TRBD1
J: TRBJ2-7
size: -
V: TRBV7-2

CDR3: CASSTGGSGANVLTF
DNA: TGTGCCAGTAGTACGGGGGGGTCTGGGGCCAACGTCCTGACTTTC
D: TRBD2
J: TRBJ2-6
size: -
V: TRBV19

CDR3: CASSYSRSNYGYTF
DNA: TGTGCCAGCAGTTACTCGAGATCTAACTATGGCTACACCTTC
D: -
J: TRBJ1-2
size: -
V: TRBV6-5

CDR3: CASSPATGGNQPQHF
DNA: TGTGCCAGCAGTCCGGCGACAGGGGGGAATCAGCCCCAGCATTTT
D: TRBD1
J: TRBJ1-5
size: -
V: TRBV27

CDR3: CASSPRGLGQGGNTIYF
DNA: TGTGCCAGCTCACCACGAGGATTAGGGCAGGGTGGAAACACCATATATTTT
D: -
J: TRBJ1-3
size: -
V: TRBV18

CDR3: CASSGWTGTNEKLFF
DNA: TGTGCCAGCAGCGGGTGGACAGGAACTAATGAAAAACTGTTTTTT
D: TRBD1
J: TRBJ1-4
size: -
V: TRBV11-1

CDR3: CASSEGPGNYEQYF
DNA: TGTGCCAGCAGTGAAGGACCGGGAAACTACGAGCAGTACTTC
D: -
J: TRBJ2-7
size: once
V: TRBV2

CDR3: CASSLFGASAGELFF
DNA: TGTGCCAGCAGCTTGTTTGGGGCGAGTGCCGGGGAGCTGTTTTTT
D: -
J: TRBJ2-2
size: few
V: TRBV11-3

CDR3: CSVYGAGVPYEQYF
DNA: TGCAGCGTTTATGGGGCAGGGGTCCCCTACGAGCAGTACTTC
D: -
J: TRBJ2-7
size: -
V: TRBV29-1

CDR3: CASSLGASYNEQFF
DNA: TGTGCCAGCAGCTTAGGGGCCTCCTACAATGAGCAGTTCTTC
D: -
J: TRBJ2-1
size: once
V: TRBV7-2

CDR3: CASSFRDRGNGYTF
DNA: TGCGCCAGCAGTTTTAGGGACAGGGGTAATGGCTACACCTTC
D: TRBD1
J: TRBJ1-2
size: -
V: TRBV10-1

CDR3: CASSALAGGRRDTQYF
DNA: TGTGCCAGCAGTGCACTAGCGGGGGGGCGCAGAGATACGCAGTATTTT
D: TRBD2
J: TRBJ2-3
size: few
V: TRBV2

CDR3: CASSTGRVTEAFF
DNA: TGTGCCAGCAGTACAGGGAGGGTGACTGAAGCTTTCTTT
D: -
J: TRBJ1-1
size: once
V: TRBV2

CDR3: CAWTSGGGYEQYF
DNA: TGTGCCTGGACGAGCGGGGGGGGGTACGAGCAGTACTTC
D: TRBD2
J: TRBJ2-7
size: -
V: TRBV30

CDR3: CASSKDATDTQYF
DNA: TGTGCCAGCAGCAAAGACGCGACAGATACGCAGTATTTT
D: -
J: TRBJ2-3
size: -
V: TRBV21-1

CDR3: CASSVWGVYYEQYF
DNA: TGTGCCAGCAGCGTATGGGGGGTTTACTACGAGCAGTACTTC
D: -
J: TRBJ2-7
size: few
V: TRBV9